The rows below give T cell receptor beta chains drawn from one sample of a study of Tregs in tolerant kidney transplant recipients. Repertoires were generated with immunoSEQ multiplex PCR, while TCRdb's copy carries only in-frame clones and drops some. The data show roughly 80,000 clones, less than 98% seen once. The sequences come from CD4+ T cells from blood, collected before the transplant. These receptor sequences come from a human donor who received a combined kidney and bone marrow transplant. Each CDR3 is given with its conserved first and last residue. The D gene is left open where the match is weak. The listing skips clone size in some rows; elsewhere it reads once, few, many or a size class.

j_gene	d_gene	abundance	v_gene	CDR3nt	CDR3aa
TRBJ2-3	TRBD2	-	TRBV5-4	TGTGCCAGCAGCTTGGAACTAGCGGGGGGGCCCGCAGATACGCAGTATTTT	CASSLELAGGPADTQYF
TRBJ1-2	-	-	TRBV5-6	TGTGCCAGCAGCTTGCCGGGGTATGGCTACACCTTC	CASSLPGYGYTF
TRBJ2-6	TRBD1	-	TRBV5-1	TGCGCCAGCAGCGATCCCGGGGGACAGGGGTACTCTGGGGCCAACGTCCTGACTTTC	CASSDPGGQGYSGANVLTF
TRBJ2-3	-	-	TRBV5-1	TGCGCCAGCAGCTTGGTATCCAGCACAGATACGCAGTATTTT	CASSLVSSTDTQYF
TRBJ2-2	TRBD1	-	TRBV18	TGTGCCAGCTCGACAGGGGGCGCGAACACCGGGGAGCTGTTTTTT	CASSTGGANTGELFF
TRBJ2-3	TRBD2	-	TRBV6-1	TGTGCCAGCGGGACTAGATTATGGGACACAGATACGCAGTATTTT	CASGTRLWDTDTQYF
TRBJ1-5	-	-	TRBV28	TGTGCCAGCAGTTCCGACACGGGGGTTCGTCAGCCCCAGCATTTT	CASSSDTGVRQPQHF
TRBJ2-5	-	-	TRBV28	TGTGCCAGCAGTCTCCCTTTAGAGACCCAGTACTTC	CASSLPLETQYF
TRBJ2-1	TRBD2	-	TRBV11-1	TGTGCCAGCAGTGATAGCGGGAGATACAACAATGAGCAGTTCTTC	CASSDSGRYNNEQFF
TRBJ1-2	-	-	TRBV4-3	TGCGCCAGCAGCCACGCGACAGGACGGGACTATGGCTACACCTTC	CASSHATGRDYGYTF
TRBJ1-6	TRBD1	-	TRBV27	TGTGCCAGCAGTTCGACAGGGCTTTCACCCCTCCACTTT	CASSSTGLSPLHF
TRBJ2-3	TRBD2	-	TRBV27	TGTGCCAGCACCGATCTTAGCGGGAGGGCCACGGTTAATACGCAGTATTTT	CASTDLSGRATVNTQYF
TRBJ2-3	TRBD2	-	TRBV6-6	TGTGCCAGCAGTTACGGGACTAGCGGGGGATCCGATACGCAGTATTTT	CASSYGTSGGSDTQYF
TRBJ2-5	TRBD1	-	TRBV5-4	TGTGCCAGCAGCTGGACAGGGTTGGAGACCCAGTACTTC	CASSWTGLETQYF
TRBJ2-5	TRBD2	once	TRBV28	TGTGCCAGCAGTTTATATCCTAGCGGGGGGGCCATTGGGGAGACCCAGTACTTC	CASSLYPSGGAIGETQYF
TRBJ1-1	-	-	TRBV7-9	TGTGCCAGCAGCTTAGTGGCAATCACTGAAGCTTTCTTT	CASSLVAITEAFF
TRBJ2-3	TRBD2	once	TRBV5-4	TGTGCCAGCAGCCCGGGGCTAGCGGGGATCACAGATACGCAGTATTTT	CASSPGLAGITDTQYF
TRBJ2-1	-	-	TRBV7-2	TGTGCCAGCAGCGGGCCACTCACCTACAATGAGCAGTTCTTC	CASSGPLTYNEQFF
TRBJ1-1	TRBD1	-	TRBV7-8	TGTGCCAGCAGCTCCTCAGTTATACAGGGGGCTGAAGCTTTCTTT	CASSSSVIQGAEAFF
TRBJ2-2	TRBD2	-	TRBV2	TGTGCCAGCAGTGAAAGAGGACTAGCGGGCACCGGGGAGCTGTTTTTT	CASSERGLAGTGELFF
TRBJ1-2	-	-	TRBV19	TGTGCCAGTACCCCGAGCGGGAACTATGGCTACACCTTC	CASTPSGNYGYTF
TRBJ2-2	TRBD2	-	TRBV10-3	TGTGCCATCAGTGCCCTAGCGGGGGGAAACACCGGGGAGCTGTTTTTT	CAISALAGGNTGELFF
TRBJ2-6	-	-	TRBV9	TGTGCCAGCAGCCCCCCTCAAGGGGGTGGTGGGGCCAACGTCCTGACTTTC	CASSPPQGGGGANVLTF
TRBJ2-5	TRBD2	-	TRBV30	TGTGCCTGGAACTCGGGACTAGCGGGAGAGACCCAGTACTTC	CAWNSGLAGETQYF
TRBJ2-7	TRBD1	-	TRBV15	TGTGCCACCAGCACTGGACAGGGAACCTACGAGCAGTACTTC	CATSTGQGTYEQYF
TRBJ2-1	TRBD2	-	TRBV7-2	TGTGCCAGCAGCTTAGTTTTCGGGCGGGGGGTTTACAATGAGCAGTTCTTC	CASSLVFGRGVYNEQFF
TRBJ1-2	-	-	TRBV6-1	TGTGCCAGCAGTGAAGTAACGACAGGCCCCTATGGCTACACCTTC	CASSEVTTGPYGYTF
TRBJ1-1	-	-	TRBV29-1	TGCACCGCTAGACTGAACACTGAAGCTTTCTTT	CTARLNTEAFF
TRBJ1-2	TRBD1	-	TRBV27	TGTGCCAGCAGCCACAGGTGGGGCAGGGGGGACTATGGCTACACCTTC	CASSHRWGRGDYGYTF
TRBJ1-5	-	once	TRBV19	TGTGCCAGTAGTGTCGCTAGGAATCAGCCCCAGCATTTT	CASSVARNQPQHF
TRBJ1-6	TRBD1	-	TRBV27	TGTGCCAGCAGTATCCGTCAGGGGGTAAGAAATTCACCCCTCCACTTT	CASSIRQGVRNSPLHF
TRBJ2-1	-	-	TRBV5-1	TGCGCCAGCAGCTTGGAAGTAGAGAAATTCAATGAGCAGTTCTTC	CASSLEVEKFNEQFF
TRBJ2-5	TRBD1	-	TRBV5-5	TGTGCCAGCTACTCAAACAGGGGGGACGAGACCCAGTACTTC	CASYSNRGDETQYF
TRBJ1-3	-	-	TRBV7-7	TGTGCCAGCAGCTATACCACCGGGACTGTGGACACCATATATTTT	CASSYTTGTVDTIYF
TRBJ2-3	-	-	TRBV5-1	TGCGCCAGCAGCCTCTCTAGGGCGGGAGATACGCAGTATTTT	CASSLSRAGDTQYF
TRBJ2-7	TRBD2	-	TRBV7-2	TGTGCCAGCAGCATCGGACTAGCGGACTCCTACGAGCAGTACTTC	CASSIGLADSYEQYF
TRBJ1-3	TRBD1	-	TRBV5-4	TGTGCCAGCAGCTTGGGCCCCGGGACAGGGTTGAAAAACACCATATATTTT	CASSLGPGTGLKNTIYF
TRBJ1-5	TRBD1	-	TRBV29-1	TGCAGCGTCGCACAGGGGAGAAATCAGCCCCAGCATTTT	CSVAQGRNQPQHF
TRBJ2-5	TRBD2	-	TRBV14	TGTGCCAGCAGCCCGCGGGGGAGGGCCCTTCAAGAGACCCAGTACTTC	CASSPRGRALQETQYF
TRBJ2-1	TRBD2	-	TRBV7-3	TGTGCCAGCAGCTTAATAGCGGGAGCCCAAAATGAGCAGTTCTTC	CASSLIAGAQNEQFF
TRBJ2-2	-	-	TRBV12-5	TGTGCTAGTGGTTTAGAGCTAGCGACTACCGGGGAGCTGTTTTTT	CASGLELATTGELFF
TRBJ2-7	-	-	TRBV9	TGTGCCAGCACCTTTCTTGGGGGCGCCCATCGCGAGCAGTACTTC	CASTFLGGAHREQYF
TRBJ2-7	TRBD1	once	TRBV10-3	TGTGCCATTAGGGCCGGGACAGGGGACTACGAGCAGTACTTC	CAIRAGTGDYEQYF
TRBJ2-7	-	few	TRBV5-1	TGCGCCAGCAGCTTGCTCGGTGTTGCGTCCTACGAGCAGTACTTC	CASSLLGVASYEQYF
TRBJ2-7	TRBD2	-	TRBV15	TGTGCCACCAGCAGAGGGCACCCCGGACTAGCGGTACCCTACGAGCAGTACTTC	CATSRGHPGLAVPYEQYF
TRBJ1-2	-	once	TRBV15	TGTGCCACCAGCAGACAGGGTCAACGCACCTTC	CATSRQGQRTF
TRBJ2-2	-	once	TRBV6-1	TGTGCCAGCAGTGAAGTGTTCAGGGAGCTGTTTTTT	CASSEVFRELFF
TRBJ2-3	TRBD2	-	TRBV9	TGTGCCAGCAGCGTGGGACTAGCGGGTCGCACAGATACGCAGTATTTT	CASSVGLAGRTDTQYF
TRBJ1-2	TRBD1	-	TRBV7-3	TGTGCCAGCAGCTTAGGTCCCGGACAGGGCTATGGCTACACCTTC	CASSLGPGQGYGYTF
TRBJ2-7	-	-	TRBV4-2	TGTGCCAGCAGCCAAGGGCGGGATTCCGAGCAGTACTTC	CASSQGRDSEQYF
TRBJ2-1	-	-	TRBV5-1	TGCGCCAGCAGCTATGACAGTCGATCCTACAATGAGCAGTTCTTC	CASSYDSRSYNEQFF
TRBJ2-3	-	-	TRBV7-2	TGTGCCAGCAGCTTATTTGCGGTTTCCACAGATACGCAGTATTTT	CASSLFAVSTDTQYF
TRBJ2-5	TRBD2	-	TRBV5-1	TGCGCCAGCAGCGTAGGACTAGCGGGAGAGGGAGAGACCCAGTACTTC	CASSVGLAGEGETQYF
TRBJ2-2	TRBD2	-	TRBV29-1	TGCAGCGTAGCACCGGGACTAGCGGCAACCGGGGAGCTGTTTTTT	CSVAPGLAATGELFF
TRBJ2-5	TRBD2	-	TRBV29-1	TGCAGCGTTGCTCTACTAGCGGGAGGAGAGACCCAGTACTTC	CSVALLAGGETQYF